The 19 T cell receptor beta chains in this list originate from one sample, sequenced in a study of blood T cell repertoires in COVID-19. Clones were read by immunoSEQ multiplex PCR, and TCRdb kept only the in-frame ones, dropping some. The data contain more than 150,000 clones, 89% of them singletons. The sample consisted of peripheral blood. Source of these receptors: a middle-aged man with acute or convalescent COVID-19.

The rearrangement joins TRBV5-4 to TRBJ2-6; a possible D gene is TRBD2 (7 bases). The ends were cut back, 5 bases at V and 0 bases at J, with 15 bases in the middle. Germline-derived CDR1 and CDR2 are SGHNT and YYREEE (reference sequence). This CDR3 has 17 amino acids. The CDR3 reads CASSRGAIPSGANVLTF. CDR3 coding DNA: TGTGCCAGCAGTCGGGGGGCCATTCCCTCTGGGGCCAACGTCCTGACTTTC.

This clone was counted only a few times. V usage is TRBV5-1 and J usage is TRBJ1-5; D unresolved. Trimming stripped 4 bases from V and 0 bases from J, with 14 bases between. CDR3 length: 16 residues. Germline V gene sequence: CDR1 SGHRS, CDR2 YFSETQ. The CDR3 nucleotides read TGCGCCAGCAGCGAAGTTCCTCAGGATAGCAATCAGCCCCAGCATTTT. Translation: CASSEVPQDSNQPQHF.

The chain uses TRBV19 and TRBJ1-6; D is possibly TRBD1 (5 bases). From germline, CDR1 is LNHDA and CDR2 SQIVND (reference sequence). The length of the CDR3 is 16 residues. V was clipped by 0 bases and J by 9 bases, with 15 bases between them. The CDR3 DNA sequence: TGTGCCAGTAGTATAGATGGGCAGGGTCAGGCTTCACCCCTCCACTTT. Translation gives CASSIDGQGQASPLHF. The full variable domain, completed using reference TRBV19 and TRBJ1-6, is DGGITQSPKYLFRKEGQNVTLSCEQNLNHDAMYWYRQDPGQGLRLIYYSQIVNDFQKGDIAEGYSVSREKKESFPLTVTSAQKNPTAFYLCASSIDGQGQASPLHFGNGTRLTVT.

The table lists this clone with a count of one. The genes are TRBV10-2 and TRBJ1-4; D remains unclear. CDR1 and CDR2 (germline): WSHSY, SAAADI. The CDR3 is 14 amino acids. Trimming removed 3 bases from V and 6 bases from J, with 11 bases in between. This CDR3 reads CASSEHAADEKLFF. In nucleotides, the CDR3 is TGCGCCAGCAGTGAACATGCGGCGGATGAAAAACTGTTTTTT.

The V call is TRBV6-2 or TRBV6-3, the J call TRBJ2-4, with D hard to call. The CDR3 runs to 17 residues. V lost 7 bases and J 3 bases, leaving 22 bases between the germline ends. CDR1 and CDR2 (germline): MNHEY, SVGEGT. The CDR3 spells CASTPRPARGSKNIQYF. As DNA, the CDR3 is TGTGCCAGCACCCCCCGGCCGGCCAGAGGTAGCAAAAACATTCAGTACTTC.

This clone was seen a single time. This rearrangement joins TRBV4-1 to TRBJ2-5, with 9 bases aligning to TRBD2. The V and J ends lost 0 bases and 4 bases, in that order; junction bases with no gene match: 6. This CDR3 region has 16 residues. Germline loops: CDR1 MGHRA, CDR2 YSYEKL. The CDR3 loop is CASSQEGGGVGETQYF. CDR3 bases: TGCGCCAGCAGCCAAGAAGGCGGGGGGGTAGGAGAGACCCAGTACTTC.

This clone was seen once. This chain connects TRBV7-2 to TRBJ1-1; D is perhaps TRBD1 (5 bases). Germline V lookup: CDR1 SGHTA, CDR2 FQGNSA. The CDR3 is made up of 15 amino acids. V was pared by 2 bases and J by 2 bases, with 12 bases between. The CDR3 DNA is TGTGCCAGCAGCTTAAGTTGGACACCAAACACTGAAGCTTTCTTT. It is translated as CASSLSWTPNTEAFF.

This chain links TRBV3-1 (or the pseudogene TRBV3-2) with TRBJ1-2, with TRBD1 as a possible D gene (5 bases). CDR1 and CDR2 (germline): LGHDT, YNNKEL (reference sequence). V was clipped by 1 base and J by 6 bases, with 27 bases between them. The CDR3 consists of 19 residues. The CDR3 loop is CASSQVVGRRITGFDGYTF. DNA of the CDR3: TGTGCCAGCAGCCAAGTAGTTGGGAGGAGGATTACAGGTTTCGATGGCTACACCTTC.

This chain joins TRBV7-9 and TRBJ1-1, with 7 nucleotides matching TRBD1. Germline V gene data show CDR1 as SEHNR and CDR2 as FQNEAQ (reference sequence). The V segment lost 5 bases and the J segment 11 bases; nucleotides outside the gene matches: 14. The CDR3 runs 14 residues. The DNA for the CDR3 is TGTGCCAGCAGCCCGGGACAGCGGACGCTAGGGGCTTTCTTT. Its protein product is CASSPGQRTLGAFF.

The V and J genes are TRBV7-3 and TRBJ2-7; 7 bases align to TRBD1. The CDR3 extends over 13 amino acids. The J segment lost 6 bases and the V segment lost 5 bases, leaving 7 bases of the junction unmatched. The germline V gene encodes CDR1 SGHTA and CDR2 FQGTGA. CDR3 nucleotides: TGTGCCAGCAGCCTTGACAGGGTACGCGAGCAGTACTTC. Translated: CASSLDRVREQYF.

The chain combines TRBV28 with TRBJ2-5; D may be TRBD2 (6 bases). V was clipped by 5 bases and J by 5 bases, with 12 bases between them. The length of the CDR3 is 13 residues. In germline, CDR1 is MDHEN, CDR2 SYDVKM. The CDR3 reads CASSQSGGETQYF. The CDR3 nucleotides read TGTGCCAGCAGTCAGTCCGGGGGTGAGACCCAGTACTTC.

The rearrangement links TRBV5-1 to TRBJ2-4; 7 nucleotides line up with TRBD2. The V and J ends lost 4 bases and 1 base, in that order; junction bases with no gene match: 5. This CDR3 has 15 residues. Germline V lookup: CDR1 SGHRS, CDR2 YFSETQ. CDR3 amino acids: CASSPKGGAKNIQYF. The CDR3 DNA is TGCGCCAGCAGCCCAAAGGGAGGGGCCAAAAACATTCAGTACTTC.

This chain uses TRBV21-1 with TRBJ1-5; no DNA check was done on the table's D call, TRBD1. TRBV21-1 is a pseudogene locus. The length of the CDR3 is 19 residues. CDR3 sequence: CASSKAQFGAADLNQPQHF. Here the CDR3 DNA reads TGTGCCAGCAGCAAAGCGCAGTTTGGGGCGGCAGACTTAAATCAGCCCCAGCATTTT.

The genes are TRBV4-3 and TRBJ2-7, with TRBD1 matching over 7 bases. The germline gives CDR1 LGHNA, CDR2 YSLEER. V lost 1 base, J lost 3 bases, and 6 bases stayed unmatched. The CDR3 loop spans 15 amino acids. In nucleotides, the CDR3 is TGCGCCAGCAGCCAAGGCACAGGGGTTGGCTACGAGCAGTACTTC. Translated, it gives CASSQGTGVGYEQYF.

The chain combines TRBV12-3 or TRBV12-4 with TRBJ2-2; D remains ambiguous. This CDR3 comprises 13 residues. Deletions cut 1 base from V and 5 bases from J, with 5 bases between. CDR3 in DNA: TGTGCCAGCAGTTTAGGGGCAACCGGGGAGCTGTTTTTT. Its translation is CASSLGATGELFF.

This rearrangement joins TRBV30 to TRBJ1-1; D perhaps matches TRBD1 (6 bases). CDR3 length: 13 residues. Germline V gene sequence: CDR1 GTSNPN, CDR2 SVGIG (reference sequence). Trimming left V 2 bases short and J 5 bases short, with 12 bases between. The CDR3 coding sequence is TGTGCCTGGAGTTGGGGGCCAAGGACTGAAGCTTTCTTT. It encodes CAWSWGPRTEAFF.

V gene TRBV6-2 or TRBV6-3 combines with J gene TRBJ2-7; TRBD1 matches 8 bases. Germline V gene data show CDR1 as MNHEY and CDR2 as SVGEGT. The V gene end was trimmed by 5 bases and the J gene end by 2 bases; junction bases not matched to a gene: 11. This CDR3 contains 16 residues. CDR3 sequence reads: CASSAADRGFPYEQYF. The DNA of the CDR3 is TGTGCCAGCAGTGCAGCAGACAGGGGTTTTCCCTACGAGCAGTACTTC.

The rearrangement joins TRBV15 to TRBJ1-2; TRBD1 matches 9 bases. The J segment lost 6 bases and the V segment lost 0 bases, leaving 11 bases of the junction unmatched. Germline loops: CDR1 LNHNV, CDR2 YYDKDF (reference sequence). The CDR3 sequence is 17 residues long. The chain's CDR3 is CATSRDKGDREIHGYTF. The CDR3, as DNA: TGTGCCACCAGCAGAGATAAGGGGGACAGGGAAATCCATGGCTACACCTTC.

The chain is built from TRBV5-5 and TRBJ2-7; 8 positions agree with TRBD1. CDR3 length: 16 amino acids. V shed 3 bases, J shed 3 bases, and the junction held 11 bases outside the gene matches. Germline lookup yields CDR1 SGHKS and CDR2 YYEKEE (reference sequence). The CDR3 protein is CASSYRRQGAVYEQYF. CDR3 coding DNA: TGTGCCAGCAGCTACCGCAGGCAGGGGGCTGTCTACGAGCAGTACTTC.